This TCR beta chain was sequenced for a study of early T cells in non-severe SARS-CoV-2 infection. This clonotype was counted many times. With 7 bases removed from V and 1 base from J, the gap between germline ends came to 14 bases. CDR3 length: 15 residues. Germline CDR1 and CDR2: MNHEY and SVGEGT. Individual cDNA molecules received unique molecular identifiers during library preparation. TCRdb recomputed calls from the 5' RACE reads with MiXCR, one row per CDR3 protein. Found here are approximately 97,000 distinct CDR3 sequences, around 10% of them singletons; the top ten hold 4.7%. The rearrangement uses TRBV6-2 or TRBV6-3 and TRBJ1-5, with D hard to call. This TCR derives from an adult who was a healthcare worker with PCR-confirmed SARS-CoV-2 infection or an uninfected control (not recorded which). The material sequenced was whole blood, taken at baseline. The CDR3, as DNA: TGTGCCAGCAAGGACCATAACGGGAGCAATCAGCCCCAGCATTTT. Its translation: CASKDHNGSNQPQHF.